The TCR beta chain under discussion was sequenced for a study of blood T cell repertoires in COVID-19. Whole-study context: Donors in the United States, Italy and Spain gave samples during acute or convalescent COVID-19.

Recruited during active infection, patients (from Seattle) were subsequently followed longitudinally. V lost 6 bases to trimming and J lost 4 bases, with 15 bases between them. Germline CDR1 is KGHDR and CDR2 is SFDVKD. The CDR3 loop spans 15 amino acids. Per the original data handling: Nucleated cell number was recorded as an estimate derived from reference gene primer amplification. Sequencing was performed with immunoSEQ multiplex PCR; in TCRdb, only in-frame clones are kept and a portion is missing. For V, J and clone size, that table is used; D and trimming come from the DNA. This sample has about 200,000 clones, with approximately 86% found just once. In its sample, this clone was seen once.

The chain is built from TRBV24-1 and TRBJ2-1; D might be TRBD2 (7 bases). Sequencing input: peripheral blood. The sequence derives from a woman between 45 and 65 years old with COVID-19, enrolled during active disease. The CDR3 DNA is TGTGCCACCAGTAATCCGGGGGGCGATTACAATGAGCAGTTCTTC. It yields the protein CATSNPGGDYNEQFF.